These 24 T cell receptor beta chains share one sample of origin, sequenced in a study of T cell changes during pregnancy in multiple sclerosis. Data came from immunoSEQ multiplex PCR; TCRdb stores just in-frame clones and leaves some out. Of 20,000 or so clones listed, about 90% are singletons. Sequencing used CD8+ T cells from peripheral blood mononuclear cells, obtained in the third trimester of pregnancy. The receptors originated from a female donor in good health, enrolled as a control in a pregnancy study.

CDR3 DNA: TGTGCCAAACAAGGTGGGGGGGACAATGAGCAGTTCTTC. This translates into CAKQGGGDNEQFF. The chain carries TRBV2 and TRBJ2-1; TRBD2 matches 7 bases. Germline V gene sequence: CDR1 SNHLY, CDR2 FYNNEI. The CDR3 consists of 13 residues. With 10 bases clipped from V and 5 bases from J, the junction kept 8 bases outside the gene matches.

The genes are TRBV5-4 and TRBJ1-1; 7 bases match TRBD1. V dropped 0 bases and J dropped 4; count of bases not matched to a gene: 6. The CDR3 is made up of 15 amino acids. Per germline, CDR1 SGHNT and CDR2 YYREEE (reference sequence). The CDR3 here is CASSLVGGMGTEAFF. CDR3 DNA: TGTGCCAGCAGCTTGGTAGGGGGCATGGGCACTGAAGCTTTCTTT.

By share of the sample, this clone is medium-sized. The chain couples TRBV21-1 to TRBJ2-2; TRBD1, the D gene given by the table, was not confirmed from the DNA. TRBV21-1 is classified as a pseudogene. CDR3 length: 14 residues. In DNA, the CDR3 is TGTGCCAGCAGCAAAGACACGAACACCGGGGAGCTGTTTTTT. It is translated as CASSKDTNTGELFF.

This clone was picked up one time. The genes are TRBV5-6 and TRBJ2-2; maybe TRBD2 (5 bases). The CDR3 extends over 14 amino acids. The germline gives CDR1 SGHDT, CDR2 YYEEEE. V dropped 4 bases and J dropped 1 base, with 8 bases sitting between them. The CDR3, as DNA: TGTGCCAGCAGCATTACTAGGAACACCGGGGAGCTGTTTTTT. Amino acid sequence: CASSITRNTGELFF.

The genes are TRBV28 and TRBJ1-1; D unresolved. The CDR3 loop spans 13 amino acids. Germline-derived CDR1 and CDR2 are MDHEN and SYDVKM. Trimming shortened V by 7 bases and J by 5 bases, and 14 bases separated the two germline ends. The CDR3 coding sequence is TGTGCCAGCACCCAGGTTCGGGATACTGAAGCTTTCTTT. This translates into CASTQVRDTEAFF.

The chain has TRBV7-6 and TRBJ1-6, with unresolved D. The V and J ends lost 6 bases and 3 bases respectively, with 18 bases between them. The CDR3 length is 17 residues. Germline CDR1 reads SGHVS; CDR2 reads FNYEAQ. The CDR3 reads CASSSNGVPLYNSPLHF. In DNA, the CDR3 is TGTGCCAGCAGTTCGAACGGTGTACCCCTCTATAATTCACCCCTCCACTTT.

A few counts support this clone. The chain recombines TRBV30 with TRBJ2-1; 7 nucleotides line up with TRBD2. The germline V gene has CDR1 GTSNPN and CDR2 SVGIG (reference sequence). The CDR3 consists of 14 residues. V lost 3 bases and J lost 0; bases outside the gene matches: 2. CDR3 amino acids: CAWRGLPSYNEQFF. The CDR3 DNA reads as TGTGCCTGGAGGGGACTACCCTCCTACAATGAGCAGTTCTTC.

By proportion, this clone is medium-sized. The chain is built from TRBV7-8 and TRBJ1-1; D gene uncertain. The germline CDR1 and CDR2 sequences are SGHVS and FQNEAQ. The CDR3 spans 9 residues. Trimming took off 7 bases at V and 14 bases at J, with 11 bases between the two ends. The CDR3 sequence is CASNPSEFF. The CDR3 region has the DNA TGTGCCAGCAATCCCTCGGAGTTCTTT.

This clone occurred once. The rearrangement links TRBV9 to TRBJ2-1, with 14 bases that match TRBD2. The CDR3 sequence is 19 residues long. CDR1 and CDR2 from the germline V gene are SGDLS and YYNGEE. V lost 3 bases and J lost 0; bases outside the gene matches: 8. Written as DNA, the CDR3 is TGTGCCAGCAGCGCAGGGACTAGCGGGGGACCTAGCTCCTACAATGAGCAGTTCTTC. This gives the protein CASSAGTSGGPSSYNEQFF. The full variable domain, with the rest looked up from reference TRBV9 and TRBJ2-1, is DSGVTQTPKHLITATGQRVTLRCSPRSGDLSVYWYQQSLDQGLQFLIQYYNGEERAKGNILERFSAQQFPDLHSELNLSSLELGDSALYFCASSAGTSGGPSSYNEQFFGPGTRLTVL.

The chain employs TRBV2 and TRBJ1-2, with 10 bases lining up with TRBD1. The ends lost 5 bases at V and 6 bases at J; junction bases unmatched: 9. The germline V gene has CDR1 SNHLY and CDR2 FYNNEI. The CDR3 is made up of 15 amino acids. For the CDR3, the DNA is TGTGCCAGCAGTCTGGGACAGGGGTCGTTGGATGGCTACACCTTC. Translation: CASSLGQGSLDGYTF.

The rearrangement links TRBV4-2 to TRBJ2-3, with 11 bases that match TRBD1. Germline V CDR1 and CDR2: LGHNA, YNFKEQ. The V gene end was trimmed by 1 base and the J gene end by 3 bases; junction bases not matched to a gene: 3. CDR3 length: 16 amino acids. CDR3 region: CASSQGTGGATDTQYF. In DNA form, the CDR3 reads TGTGCCAGCAGCCAAGGGACAGGGGGCGCAACAGATACGCAGTATTTT.

The CDR3 nucleotides read TGTGCCAGTAGTTGGACAGGGGACTCCGAGCAGTACTTC. Its translation is CASSWTGDSEQYF. The chain employs TRBV19 and TRBJ2-7; 9 bases agree with TRBD1. CDR3 size: 13 residues. The trim removed 5 bases at V and 6 bases at J, leaving 5 bases unmatched. Germline loops: CDR1 LNHDA, CDR2 SQIVND (reference sequence). The variable domain in full, with the rest retrieved from reference TRBV19 and TRBJ2-7, is DGGITQSPKYLFRKEGQNVTLSCEQNLNHDAMYWYRQDPGQGLRLIYYSQIVNDFQKGDIAEGYSVSREKKESFPLTVTSAQKNPTAFYLCASSWTGDSEQYFGPGTRLTVT.

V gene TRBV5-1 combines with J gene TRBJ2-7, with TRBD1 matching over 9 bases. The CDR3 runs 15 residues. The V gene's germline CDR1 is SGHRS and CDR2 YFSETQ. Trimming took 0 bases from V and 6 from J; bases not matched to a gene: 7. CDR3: CASSLAWDRVGEQYF. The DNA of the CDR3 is TGCGCCAGCAGCTTGGCCTGGGACAGGGTGGGCGAGCAGTACTTC.

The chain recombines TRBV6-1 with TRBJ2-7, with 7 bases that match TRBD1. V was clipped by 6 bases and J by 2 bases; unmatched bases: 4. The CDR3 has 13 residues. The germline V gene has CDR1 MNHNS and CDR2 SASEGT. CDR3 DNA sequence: TGTGCCAGCAGAGGGACAGCTACCTACGAGCAGTACTTC. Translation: CASRGTATYEQYF.

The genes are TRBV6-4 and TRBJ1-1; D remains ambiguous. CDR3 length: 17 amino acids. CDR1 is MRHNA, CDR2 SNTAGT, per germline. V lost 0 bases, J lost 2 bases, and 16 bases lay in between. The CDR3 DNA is TGTGCCAGCAGTGACTCGACACGCTGGGCAGCAAACACTGAAGCTTTCTTT. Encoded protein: CASSDSTRWAANTEAFF.

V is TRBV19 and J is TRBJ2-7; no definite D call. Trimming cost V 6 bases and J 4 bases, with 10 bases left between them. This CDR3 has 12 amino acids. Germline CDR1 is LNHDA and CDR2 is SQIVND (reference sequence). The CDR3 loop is CASSPGGYEQYF. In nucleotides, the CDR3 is TGTGCCAGTAGCCCAGGTGGTTACGAGCAGTACTTC.

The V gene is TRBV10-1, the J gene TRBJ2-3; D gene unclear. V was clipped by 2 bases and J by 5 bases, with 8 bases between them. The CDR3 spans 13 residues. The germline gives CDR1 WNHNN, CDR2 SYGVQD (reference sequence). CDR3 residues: CASSEPEIDTQYF. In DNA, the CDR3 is TGCGCCAGCAGTGAGCCCGAGATAGATACGCAGTATTTT.

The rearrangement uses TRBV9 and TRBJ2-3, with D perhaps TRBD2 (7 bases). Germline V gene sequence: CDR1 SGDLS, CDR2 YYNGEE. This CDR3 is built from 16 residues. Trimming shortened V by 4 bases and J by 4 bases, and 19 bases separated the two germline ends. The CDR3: CASSTLRVGGADTQYF. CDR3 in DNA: TGTGCCAGCAGCACGCTGCGGGTAGGGGGGGCAGATACGCAGTATTTT.

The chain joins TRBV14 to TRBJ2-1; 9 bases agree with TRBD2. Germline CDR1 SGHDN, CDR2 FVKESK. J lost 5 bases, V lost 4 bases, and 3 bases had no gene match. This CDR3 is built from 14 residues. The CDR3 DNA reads TGTGCCAGCAGCCTTATAGCGGGGGACAATGAGCAGTTCTTC. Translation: CASSLIAGDNEQFF.

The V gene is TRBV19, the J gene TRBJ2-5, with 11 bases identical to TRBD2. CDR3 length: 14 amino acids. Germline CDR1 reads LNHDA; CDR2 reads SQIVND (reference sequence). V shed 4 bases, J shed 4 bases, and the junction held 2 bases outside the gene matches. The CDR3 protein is CASSNSGGAETQYF. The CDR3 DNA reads TGTGCCAGTAGTAATAGCGGGGGGGCAGAGACCCAGTACTTC.

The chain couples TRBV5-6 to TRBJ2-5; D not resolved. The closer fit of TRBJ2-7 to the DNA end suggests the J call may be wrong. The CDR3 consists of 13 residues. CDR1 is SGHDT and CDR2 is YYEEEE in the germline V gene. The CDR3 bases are TGTGCCAGCAGCTTGACAGTCTCCTACGAGCAGTACTTC. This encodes CASSLTVSYEQYF.

The CDR3 spells CASSSPARGLIQPQHF. Written as DNA, the CDR3 is TGTGCCAGCAGCTCCCCGGCCAGGGGGCTGATTCAGCCCCAGCATTTT. This chain connects TRBV7-8 to TRBJ1-5; 8 nucleotides align to TRBD1. V dropped 4 bases and J dropped 6; count of bases not matched to a gene: 11. The CDR3 runs 16 residues. The germline gives CDR1 SGHVS, CDR2 FQNEAQ. The full variable domain, in which reference TRBV7-8 and TRBJ1-5 provide the parts outside the CDR3, is GAGVSQSPRYKVAKRGQDVALRCDPISGHVSLFWYQQALGQGPEFLTYFQNEAQLDKSGLPSDRFFAERPEGSVSTLKIQRTQQEDSAVYLCASSSPARGLIQPQHFGDGTRLSIL.

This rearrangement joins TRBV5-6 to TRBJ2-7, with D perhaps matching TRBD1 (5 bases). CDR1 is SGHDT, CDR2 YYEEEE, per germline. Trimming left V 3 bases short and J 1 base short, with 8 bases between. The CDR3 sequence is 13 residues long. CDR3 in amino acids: CASSSSGSYEQYF. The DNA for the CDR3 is TGTGCCAGCAGCTCATCAGGGTCCTACGAGCAGTACTTC.

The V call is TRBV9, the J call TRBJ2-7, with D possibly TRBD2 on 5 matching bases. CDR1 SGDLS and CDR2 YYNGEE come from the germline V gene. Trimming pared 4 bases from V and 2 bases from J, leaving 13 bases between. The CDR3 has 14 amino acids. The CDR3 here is CASSPQVGTYEQYF. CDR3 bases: TGTGCCAGCAGCCCCCAGGTCGGGACCTACGAGCAGTACTTC. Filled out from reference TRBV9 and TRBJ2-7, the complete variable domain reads DSGVTQTPKHLITATGQRVTLRCSPRSGDLSVYWYQQSLDQGLQFLIQYYNGEERAKGNILERFSAQQFPDLHSELNLSSLELGDSALYFCASSPQVGTYEQYFGPGTRLTVT.